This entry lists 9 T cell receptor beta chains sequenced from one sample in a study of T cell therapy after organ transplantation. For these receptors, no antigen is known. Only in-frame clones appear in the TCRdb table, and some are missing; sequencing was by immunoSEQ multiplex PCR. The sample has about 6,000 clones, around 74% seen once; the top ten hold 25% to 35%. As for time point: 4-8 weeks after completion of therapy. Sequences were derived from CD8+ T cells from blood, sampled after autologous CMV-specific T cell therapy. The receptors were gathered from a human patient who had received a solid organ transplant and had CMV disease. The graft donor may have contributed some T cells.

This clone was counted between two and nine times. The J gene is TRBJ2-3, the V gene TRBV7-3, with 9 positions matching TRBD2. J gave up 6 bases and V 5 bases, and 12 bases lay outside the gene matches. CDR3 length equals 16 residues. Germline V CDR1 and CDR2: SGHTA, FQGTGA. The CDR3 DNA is TGTGCCAGCAGCACCATACTAGCGGGTATAGCGGATACGCAGTATTTT. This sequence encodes CASSTILAGIADTQYF.

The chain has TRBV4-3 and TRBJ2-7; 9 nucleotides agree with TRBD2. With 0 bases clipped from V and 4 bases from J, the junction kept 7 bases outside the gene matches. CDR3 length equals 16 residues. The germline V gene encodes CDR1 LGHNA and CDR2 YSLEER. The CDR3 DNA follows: TGCGCCAGCAGCCAAGATATGCGCGGGAGGGCTTACGAGCAGTACTTC. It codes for CASSQDMRGRAYEQYF.

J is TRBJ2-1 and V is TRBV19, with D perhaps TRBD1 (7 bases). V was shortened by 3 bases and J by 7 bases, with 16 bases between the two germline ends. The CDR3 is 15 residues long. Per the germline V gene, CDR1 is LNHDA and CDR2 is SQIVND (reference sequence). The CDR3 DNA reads TGTGCCAGTAGTATCTGGACAGGAGGGCGTAATGAGCAGTTCTTC. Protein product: CASSIWTGGRNEQFF.

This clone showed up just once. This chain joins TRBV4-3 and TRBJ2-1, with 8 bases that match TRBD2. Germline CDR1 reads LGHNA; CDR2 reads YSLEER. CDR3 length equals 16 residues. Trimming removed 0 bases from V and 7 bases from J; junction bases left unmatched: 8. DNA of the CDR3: TGCGCCAGCAGCCAAGATCTCCTAGCGGGCTCGAATGAGCAGTTCTTC. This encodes CASSQDLLAGSNEQFF.

CDR3 in amino acids: CASSGTAGANVLTF. The CDR3 DNA sequence: TGTGCCAGCAGCGGCACGGCTGGGGCCAACGTCCTGACTTTC. The rearrangement uses TRBV9 and TRBJ2-6, with D unresolved. The CDR3 sequence is 14 residues long. The germline V gene has CDR1 SGDLS and CDR2 YYNGEE. The V end lost 3 bases, the J end lost 2 bases, and 6 bases lay between the germline ends.

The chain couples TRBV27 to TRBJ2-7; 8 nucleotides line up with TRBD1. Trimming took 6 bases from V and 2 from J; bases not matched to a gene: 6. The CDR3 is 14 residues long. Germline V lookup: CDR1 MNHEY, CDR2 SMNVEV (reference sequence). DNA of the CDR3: TGTGCCAGCAGCCCCAGGGGGCCGGCCTACGAGCAGTACTTC. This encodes CASSPRGPAYEQYF.

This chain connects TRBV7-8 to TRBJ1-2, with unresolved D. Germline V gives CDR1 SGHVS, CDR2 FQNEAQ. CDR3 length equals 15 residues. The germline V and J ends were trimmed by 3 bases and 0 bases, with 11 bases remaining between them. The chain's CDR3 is CASSFGRLANYGYTF. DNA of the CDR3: TGTGCCAGCAGCTTCGGACGGTTAGCTAACTATGGCTACACCTTC.

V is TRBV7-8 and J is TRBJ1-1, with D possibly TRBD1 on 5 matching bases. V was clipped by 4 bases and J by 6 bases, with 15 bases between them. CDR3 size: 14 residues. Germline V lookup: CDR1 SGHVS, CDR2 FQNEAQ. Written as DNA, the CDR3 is TGTGCCAGCAGCTGGAGGGGCCTAGAGGCTGAAGCTTTCTTT. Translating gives CASSWRGLEAEAFF. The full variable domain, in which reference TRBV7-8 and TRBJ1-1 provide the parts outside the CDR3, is GAGVSQSPRYKVAKRGQDVALRCDPISGHVSLFWYQQALGQGPEFLTYFQNEAQLDKSGLPSDRFFAERPEGSVSTLKIQRTQQEDSAVYLCASSWRGLEAEAFFGQGTRLTVV.

CDR3 region: CASRDNSYEQYF. The CDR3 DNA sequence: TGTGCCAGCAGAGACAATTCCTACGAGCAGTACTTC. The chain links TRBV28 to TRBJ2-7, with D uncertain. This CDR3 spans 12 amino acids. Trimming shortened V by 6 bases and J by 1 base, and 7 bases separated the two germline ends. Germline CDR1 reads MDHEN; CDR2 reads SYDVKM. The full variable domain, its missing parts supplied by reference TRBV28 and TRBJ2-7, is DVKVTQSSRYLVKRTGEKVFLECVQDMDHENMFWYRQDPGLGLRLIYFSYDVKMKEKGDIPEGYSVSREKKERFSLILESASTNQTSMYLCASRDNSYEQYFGPGTRLTVT.